This entry lists 5 T cell receptor beta chains sequenced from one sample in a study of T-cell reconstitution after alpha-beta-depleted transplantation in children. Findings and caveats of the study: Fresh T-cell production supplied most of the T-cell counts and diversity seen one year after transplant.

Their specific antigens are unknown. Unique molecular identifiers were used to barcode this TCRbeta library. TCRdb passed the PCR reads through MiXCR, listing each CDR3 protein once. The table shows around 300,000 distinct CDR3 sequences, with over 7% occurring only once. The sample in question was peripheral blood, obtained 360 days after TCRalphabeta/CD19-depleted stem cell transplant. Receptor source: a female patient aged 2 to 10 who had a stem cell transplant for Fanconi anemia, so the T cells may come from the graft donor.

Of note for this clonotype: The missing conserved phenylalanine or tryptophan at the end of this CDR3 makes a read error likely. The rearrangement joins TRBV7-9 to TRBJ1-1, with D unclear. Germline lookup yields CDR1 SEHNR and CDR2 FQNEAQ (reference sequence). The CDR3 is 16 residues long. Trimming shortened V by 3 bases and J by 2 bases, and 16 bases separated the two germline ends. The CDR3 DNA follows: TGTGCCAGCAGCTTCATGTTAGGACCTAAAAACACTGAAGCTTTCTGT. As protein: CASSFMLGPKNTEAFC.

V and J are TRBV6-2 or TRBV6-3 and TRBJ1-1; D remains ambiguous. CDR1 and CDR2 from the germline V gene are MNHEY and SVGEGT. The CDR3 consists of 13 residues. Trimming removed 4 bases at V and 4 bases at J, with 10 bases between. CDR3 sequence: CASSFRATTEAFF. CDR3 in DNA: TGTGCCAGCAGTTTCCGGGCCACCACTGAAGCTTTCTTT.

The table lists this clonotype with many counts. This chain joins TRBV5-1 and TRBJ2-3; no firm D call. Trimming left V 4 bases short and J 2 bases short, with 11 bases between. The germline V gene has CDR1 SGHRS and CDR2 YFSETQ. The length of the CDR3 is 14 residues. The CDR3 region has the DNA TGCGCCAGCAGCCAAATACCCGACACAGATACGCAGTATTTT. It specifies CASSQIPDTDTQYF.

This clonotype has ten or more counts. The rearrangement joins TRBV10-3 to TRBJ1-1, with 8 bases fitting TRBD1. The V and J ends lost 4 bases and 1 base, in that order; junction bases with no gene match: 2. CDR3 length: 14 amino acids. Germline CDR1 ENHRY, CDR2 SYGVKD. The CDR3 DNA follows: TGTGCCATCAGTGCCGGGACAGGGAACACTGAAGCTTTCTTT. Translated: CAISAGTGNTEAFF.

This clonotype was seen many times. The chain combines TRBV29-1 with TRBJ2-1; D is possibly TRBD2 (5 bases). Trimming removed 4 bases at V and 0 bases at J, with 13 bases between. The CDR3 is 15 amino acids. Germline-derived CDR1 and CDR2 are SQVTM and ANQGSEA. The CDR3 nucleotides are TGCAGCGTTGGGTGGTCGGGGAGCTCCTACAATGAGCAGTTCTTC. Protein: CSVGWSGSSYNEQFF.